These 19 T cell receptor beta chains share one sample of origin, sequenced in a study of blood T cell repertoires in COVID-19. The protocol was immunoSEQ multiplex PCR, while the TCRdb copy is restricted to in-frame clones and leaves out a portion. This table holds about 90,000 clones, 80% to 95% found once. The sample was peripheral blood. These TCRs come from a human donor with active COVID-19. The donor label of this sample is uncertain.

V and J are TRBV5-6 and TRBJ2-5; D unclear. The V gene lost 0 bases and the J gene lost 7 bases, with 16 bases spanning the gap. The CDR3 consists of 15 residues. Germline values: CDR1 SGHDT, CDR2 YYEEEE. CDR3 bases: TGTGCCAGCAGCTTGGCCTTGATTAGCCCTAGGACCCAGTACTTC. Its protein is CASSLALISPRTQYF.

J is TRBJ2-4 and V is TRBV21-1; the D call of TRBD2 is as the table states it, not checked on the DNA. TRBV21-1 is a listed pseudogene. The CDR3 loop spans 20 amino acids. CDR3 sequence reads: CASSNTKGGTTGLAKNIQYF. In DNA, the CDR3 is TGTGCCAGCAGCAACACGAAGGGGGGGACGACTGGACTAGCCAAAAACATTCAGTACTTC.

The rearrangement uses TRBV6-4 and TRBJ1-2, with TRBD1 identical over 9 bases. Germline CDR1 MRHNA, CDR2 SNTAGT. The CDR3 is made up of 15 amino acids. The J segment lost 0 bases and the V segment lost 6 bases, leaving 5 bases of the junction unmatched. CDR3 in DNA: TGTGCCAGCAGCCCCGGACAGGGGTCTAACTATGGCTACACCTTC. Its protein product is CASSPGQGSNYGYTF.

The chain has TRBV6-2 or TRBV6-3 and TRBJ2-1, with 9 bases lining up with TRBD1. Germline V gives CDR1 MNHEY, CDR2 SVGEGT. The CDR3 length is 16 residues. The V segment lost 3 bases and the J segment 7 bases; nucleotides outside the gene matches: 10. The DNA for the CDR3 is TGTGCCAGCAGTTATAGAAGACAGGGGGGATTGAATGAGCAGTTCTTC. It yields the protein CASSYRRQGGLNEQFF.

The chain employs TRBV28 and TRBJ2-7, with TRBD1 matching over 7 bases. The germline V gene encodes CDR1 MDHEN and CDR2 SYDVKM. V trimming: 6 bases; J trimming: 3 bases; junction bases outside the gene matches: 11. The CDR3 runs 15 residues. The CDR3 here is CASRSTPGQYYEQYF. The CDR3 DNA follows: TGTGCCAGCAGATCAACACCGGGACAGTACTACGAGCAGTACTTC.

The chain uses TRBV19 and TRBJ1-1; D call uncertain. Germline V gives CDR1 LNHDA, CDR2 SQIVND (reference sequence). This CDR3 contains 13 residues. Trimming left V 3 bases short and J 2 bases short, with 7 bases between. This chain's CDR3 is CASSISDNTEAFF. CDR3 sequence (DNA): TGTGCCAGTAGTATTTCAGATAACACTGAAGCTTTCTTT.

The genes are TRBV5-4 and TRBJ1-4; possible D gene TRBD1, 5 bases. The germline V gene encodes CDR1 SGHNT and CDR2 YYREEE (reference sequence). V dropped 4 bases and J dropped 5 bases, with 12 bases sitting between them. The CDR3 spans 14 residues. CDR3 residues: CASSPDSVNEKLFF. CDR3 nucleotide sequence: TGTGCCAGCAGCCCCGACAGCGTCAATGAAAAACTGTTTTTT.

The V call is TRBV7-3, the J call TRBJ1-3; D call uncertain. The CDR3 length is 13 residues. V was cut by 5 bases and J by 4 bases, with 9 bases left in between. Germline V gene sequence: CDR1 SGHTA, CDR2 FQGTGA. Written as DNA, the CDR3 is TGTGCCAGCAGCACGACTGCCGGAAACACCATATATTTT. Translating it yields CASSTTAGNTIYF.

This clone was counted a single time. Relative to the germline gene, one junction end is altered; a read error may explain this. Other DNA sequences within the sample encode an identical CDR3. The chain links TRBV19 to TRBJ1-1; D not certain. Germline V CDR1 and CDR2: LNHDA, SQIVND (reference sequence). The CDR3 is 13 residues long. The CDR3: CASTLQLNTEAFF. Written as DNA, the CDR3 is TGTGCCAGTACTCTACAGTTGAACACTGAGGCTTTCTTT.

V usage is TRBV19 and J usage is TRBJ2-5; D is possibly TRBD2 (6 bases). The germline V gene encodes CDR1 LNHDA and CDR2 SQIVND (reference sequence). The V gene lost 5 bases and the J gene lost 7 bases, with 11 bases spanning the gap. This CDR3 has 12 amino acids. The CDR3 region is CASSGGTGTQYF. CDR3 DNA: TGTGCCAGTAGTGGGGGGACTGGGACCCAGTACTTC.

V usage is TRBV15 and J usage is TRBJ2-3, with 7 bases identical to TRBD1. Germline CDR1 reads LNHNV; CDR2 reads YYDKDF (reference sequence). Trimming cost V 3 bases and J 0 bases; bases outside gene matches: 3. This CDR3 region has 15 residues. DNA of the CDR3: TGTGCCACCAGCAGCGGACAGGAGAGCACAGATACGCAGTATTTT. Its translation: CATSSGQESTDTQYF. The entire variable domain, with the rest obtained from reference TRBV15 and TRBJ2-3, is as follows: DAMVIQNPRYQVTQFGKPVTLSCSQTLNHNVMYWYQQKSSQAPKLLFHYYDKDFNNEADTPDNFQSRRPNTSFCFLDIRSPGLGDTAMYLCATSSGQESTDTQYFGPGTRLTVL.

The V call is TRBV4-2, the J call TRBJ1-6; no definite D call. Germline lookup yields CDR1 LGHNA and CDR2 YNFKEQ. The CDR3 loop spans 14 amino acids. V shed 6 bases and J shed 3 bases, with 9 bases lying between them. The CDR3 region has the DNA TGTGCCAGCAGTCTAGACCGCTATAATTCACCCCTCCACTTT. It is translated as CASSLDRYNSPLHF.

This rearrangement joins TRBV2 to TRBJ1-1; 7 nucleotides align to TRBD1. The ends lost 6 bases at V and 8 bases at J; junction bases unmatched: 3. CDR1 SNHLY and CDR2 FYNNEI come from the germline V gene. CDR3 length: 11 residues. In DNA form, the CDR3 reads TGTGCCAGCAGGGGACAGTTCGAAGCTTTCTTT. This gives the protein CASRGQFEAFF.

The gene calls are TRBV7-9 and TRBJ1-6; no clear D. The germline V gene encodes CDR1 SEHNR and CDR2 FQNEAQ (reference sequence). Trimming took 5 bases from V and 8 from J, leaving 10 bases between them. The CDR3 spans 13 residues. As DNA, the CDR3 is TGTGCCAGCAGCCGAGGGAGTCATTCACCCCTCCACTTT. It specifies CASSRGSHSPLHF.

The CDR3: CASSPKDTPDTQYF. CDR3 bases: TGTGCCAGCTCACCAAAGGACACTCCAGATACGCAGTATTTT. V gene TRBV18 combines with J gene TRBJ2-3, with D perhaps TRBD1 (5 bases). The CDR3 has 14 amino acids. Trimming shortened V by 2 bases and J by 4 bases, and 10 bases separated the two germline ends. Per the germline V gene, CDR1 is KGHSH and CDR2 is LQKENI.

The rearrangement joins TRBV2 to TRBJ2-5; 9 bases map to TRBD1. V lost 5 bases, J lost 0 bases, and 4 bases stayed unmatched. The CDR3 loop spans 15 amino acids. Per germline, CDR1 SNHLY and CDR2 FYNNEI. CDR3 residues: CASSLGQGYQETQYF. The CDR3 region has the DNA TGTGCCAGCAGTTTAGGACAGGGGTACCAAGAGACCCAGTACTTC.

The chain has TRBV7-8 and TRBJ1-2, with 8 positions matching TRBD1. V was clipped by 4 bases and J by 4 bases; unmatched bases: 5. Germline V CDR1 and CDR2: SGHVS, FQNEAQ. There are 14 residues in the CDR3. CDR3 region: CASSSPDRAYGYTF. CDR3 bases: TGTGCCAGCAGCTCTCCGGACAGGGCCTATGGCTACACCTTC.

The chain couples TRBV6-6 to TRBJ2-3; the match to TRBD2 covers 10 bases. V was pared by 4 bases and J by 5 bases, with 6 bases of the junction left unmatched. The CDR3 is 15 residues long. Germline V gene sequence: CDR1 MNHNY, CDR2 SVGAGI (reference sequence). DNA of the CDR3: TGTGCCAGCAGTTTTAGCGGGGGGCCTGGAGATACGCAGTATTTT. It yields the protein CASSFSGGPGDTQYF.

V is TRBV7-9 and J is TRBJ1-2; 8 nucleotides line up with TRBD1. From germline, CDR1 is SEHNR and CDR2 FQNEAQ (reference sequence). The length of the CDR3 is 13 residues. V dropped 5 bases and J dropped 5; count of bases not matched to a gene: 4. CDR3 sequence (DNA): TGTGCCAGCAGCCCAGACAGGGGTTATGGCTACACCTTC. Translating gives CASSPDRGYGYTF.